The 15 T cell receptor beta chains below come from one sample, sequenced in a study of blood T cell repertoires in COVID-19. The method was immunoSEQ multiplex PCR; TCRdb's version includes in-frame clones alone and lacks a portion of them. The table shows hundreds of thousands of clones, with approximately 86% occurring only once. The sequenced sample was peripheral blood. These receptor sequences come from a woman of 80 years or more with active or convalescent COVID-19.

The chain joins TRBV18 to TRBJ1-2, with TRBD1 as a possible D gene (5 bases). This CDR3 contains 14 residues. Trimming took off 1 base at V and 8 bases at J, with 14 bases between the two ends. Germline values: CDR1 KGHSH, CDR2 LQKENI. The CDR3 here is CASSPLGREEGYTF. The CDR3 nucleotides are TGTGCCAGCTCACCACTCGGCAGGGAAGAAGGCTACACCTTC.

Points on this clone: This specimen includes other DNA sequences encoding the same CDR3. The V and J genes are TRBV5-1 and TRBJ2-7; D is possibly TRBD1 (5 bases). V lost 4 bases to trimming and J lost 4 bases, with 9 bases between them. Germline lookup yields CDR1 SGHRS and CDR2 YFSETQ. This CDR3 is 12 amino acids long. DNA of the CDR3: TGCGCCAGCAGCCTCGGACAATACGAGCAGTACTTC. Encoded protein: CASSLGQYEQYF.

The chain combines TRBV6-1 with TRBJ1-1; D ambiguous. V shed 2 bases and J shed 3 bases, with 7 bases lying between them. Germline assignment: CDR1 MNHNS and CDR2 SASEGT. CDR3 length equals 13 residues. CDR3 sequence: CASSESRDTEAFF. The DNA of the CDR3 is TGTGCCAGCAGTGAATCCCGAGACACTGAAGCTTTCTTT.

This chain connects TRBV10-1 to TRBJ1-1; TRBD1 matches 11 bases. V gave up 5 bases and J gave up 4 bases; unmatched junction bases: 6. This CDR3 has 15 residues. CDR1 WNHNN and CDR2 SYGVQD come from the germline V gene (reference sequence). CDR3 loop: CASSPGTGGSTEAFF. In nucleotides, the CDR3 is TGCGCCAGCAGTCCCGGGACAGGGGGGAGCACTGAAGCTTTCTTT.

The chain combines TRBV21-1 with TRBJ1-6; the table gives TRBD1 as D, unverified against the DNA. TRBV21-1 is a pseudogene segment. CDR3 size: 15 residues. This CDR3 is CASSERDRGCSPLHF. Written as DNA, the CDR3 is TGTGCCAGCAGCGAAAGGGACAGGGGTTGTTCACCCCTCCACTTT.

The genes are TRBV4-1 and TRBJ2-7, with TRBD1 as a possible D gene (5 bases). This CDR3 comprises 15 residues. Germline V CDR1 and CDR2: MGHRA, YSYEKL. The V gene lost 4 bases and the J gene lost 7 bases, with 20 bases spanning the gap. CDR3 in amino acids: CASSPILRAPGEQYF. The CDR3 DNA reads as TGCGCCAGCAGCCCCATCCTCCGGGCCCCAGGGGAGCAGTACTTC.

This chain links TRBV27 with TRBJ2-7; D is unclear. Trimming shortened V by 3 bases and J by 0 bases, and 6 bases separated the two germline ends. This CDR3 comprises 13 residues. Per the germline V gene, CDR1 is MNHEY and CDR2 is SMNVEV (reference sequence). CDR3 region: CASSFLDSYEQYF. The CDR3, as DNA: TGTGCCAGCAGTTTTTTAGACTCCTACGAGCAGTACTTC.

The CDR3 is CASSLQGAYTEAFF. The DNA of the CDR3 is TGTGCCAGCAGTTTACAGGGGGCTTATACTGAAGCTTTCTTT. The rearrangement joins TRBV6-5 to TRBJ1-1; the match to TRBD1 covers 9 bases. Germline CDR1 reads MNHEY; CDR2 reads SVGAGI. The CDR3 has 14 residues. V lost 4 bases, J lost 5 bases, and 5 bases stayed unmatched.

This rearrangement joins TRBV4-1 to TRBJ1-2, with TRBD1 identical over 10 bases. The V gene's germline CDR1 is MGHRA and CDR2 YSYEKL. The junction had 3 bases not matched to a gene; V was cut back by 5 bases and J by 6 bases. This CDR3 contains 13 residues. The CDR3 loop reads CASSTGTGDGYTF. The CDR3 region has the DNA TGCGCCAGCAGCACCGGGACAGGGGATGGCTACACCTTC.

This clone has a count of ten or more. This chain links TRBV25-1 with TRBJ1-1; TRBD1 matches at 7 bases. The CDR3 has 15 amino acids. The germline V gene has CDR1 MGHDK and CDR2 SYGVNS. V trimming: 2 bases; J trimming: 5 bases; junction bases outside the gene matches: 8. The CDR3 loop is CASSESWQGVTEAFF. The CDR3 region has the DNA TGTGCCAGCAGTGAAAGCTGGCAGGGGGTGACTGAAGCTTTCTTT. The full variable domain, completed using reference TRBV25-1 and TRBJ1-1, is EADIYQTPRYLVIGTGKKITLECSQTMGHDKMYWYQQDPGMELHLIHYSYGVNSTEKGDLSSESTVSRIRTEHFPLTLESARPSHTSQYLCASSESWQGVTEAFFGQGTRLTVV.

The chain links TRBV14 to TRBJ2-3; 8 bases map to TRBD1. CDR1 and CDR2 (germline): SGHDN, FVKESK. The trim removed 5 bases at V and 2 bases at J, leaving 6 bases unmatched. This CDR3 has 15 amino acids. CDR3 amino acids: CASSARDRYTDTQYF. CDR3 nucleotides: TGTGCCAGCAGCGCCCGGGACAGGTACACAGATACGCAGTATTTT.

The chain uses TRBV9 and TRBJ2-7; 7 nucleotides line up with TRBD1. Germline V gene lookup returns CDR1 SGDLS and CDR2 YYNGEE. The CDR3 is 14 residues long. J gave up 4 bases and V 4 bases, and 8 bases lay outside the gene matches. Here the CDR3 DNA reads TGTGCCAGCAGCCGGACAGGTGGTGTGTACGAGCAGTACTTC. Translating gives CASSRTGGVYEQYF.

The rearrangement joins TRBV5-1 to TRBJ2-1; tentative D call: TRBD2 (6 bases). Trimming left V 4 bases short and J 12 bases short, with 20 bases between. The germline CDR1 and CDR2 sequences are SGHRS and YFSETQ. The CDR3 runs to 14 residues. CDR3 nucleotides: TGCGCCAGCAGCCAAGGGGACTCCCGGGGATGGCAGTTCTTC. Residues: CASSQGDSRGWQFF.

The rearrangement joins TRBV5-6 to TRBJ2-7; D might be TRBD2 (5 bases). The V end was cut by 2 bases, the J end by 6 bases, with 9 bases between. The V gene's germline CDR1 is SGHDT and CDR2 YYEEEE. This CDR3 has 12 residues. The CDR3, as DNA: TGTGCCAGCAGCTTTAGGACTTTCGAGCAGTACTTC. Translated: CASSFRTFEQYF.

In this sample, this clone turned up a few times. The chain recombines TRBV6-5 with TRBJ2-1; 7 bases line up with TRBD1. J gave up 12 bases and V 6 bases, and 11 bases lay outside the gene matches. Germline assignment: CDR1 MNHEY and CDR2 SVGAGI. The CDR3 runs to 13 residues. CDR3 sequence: CASRMDRLNWQFF. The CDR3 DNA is TGTGCCAGCAGAATGGACAGGTTGAATTGGCAGTTCTTC.